This TCR beta chain was documented in a study of T cell changes during pregnancy in multiple sclerosis. Using immunoSEQ multiplex PCR, the repertoire was profiled, and TCRdb retains in-frame clones only, with some absent. This sample has more than 95,000 clones, with approximately 95% found just once. This clone has a single count. Germline values: CDR1 SGHKS, CDR2 YYEKEE (reference sequence). V was trimmed by 1 base and J by 0 bases, leaving 11 bases between them. The CDR3 is made up of 16 amino acids. The chain joins TRBV5-5 to TRBJ2-1, with D tentatively TRBD2 (5 bases). The source was peripheral blood, collected after pregnancy. The origin of this receptor is a female donor with multiple sclerosis, enrolled in a pregnancy study. CDR3 protein: CASSLMRASSYNEQFF. The CDR3 DNA sequence: TGTGCCAGCAGCTTGATGCGGGCGAGCTCCTACAATGAGCAGTTCTTC. The entire variable domain, with the rest obtained from reference TRBV5-5 and TRBJ2-1, is as follows: DAGVTQSPTHLIKTRGQQVTLRCSPISGHKSVSWYQQVLGQGPQFIFQYYEKEERGRGNFPDRFSARQFPNYSSELNVNALLLGDSALYLCASSLMRASSYNEQFFGPGTRLTVL.